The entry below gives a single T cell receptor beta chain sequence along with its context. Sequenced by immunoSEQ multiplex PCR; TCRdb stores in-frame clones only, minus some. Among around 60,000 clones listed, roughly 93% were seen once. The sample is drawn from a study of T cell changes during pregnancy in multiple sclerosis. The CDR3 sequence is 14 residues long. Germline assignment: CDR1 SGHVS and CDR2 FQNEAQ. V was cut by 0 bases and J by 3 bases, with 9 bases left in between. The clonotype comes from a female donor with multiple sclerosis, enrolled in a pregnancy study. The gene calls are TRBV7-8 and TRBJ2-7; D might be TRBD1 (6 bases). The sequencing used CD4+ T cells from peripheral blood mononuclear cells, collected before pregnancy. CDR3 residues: CASSLADSFYEQYF. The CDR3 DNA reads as TGTGCCAGCAGCTTAGCGGACAGTTTCTACGAGCAGTACTTC.